These T cell receptor beta chains were read from a single sample in a study of blood T cells in healthy people across ages. TCRdb re-analysed the 5' RACE reads in MiXCR, keeping a single row per CDR3 protein. The sample holds 700,000 to 900,000 distinct CDR3 sequences; 53% are singletons and the top ten take around 41%. The sequenced material came from blood. The receptors were sampled from a man aged 80 or over in good health. CDR3s include the opening cysteine and the closing phenylalanine or tryptophan. The D gene is left open where the match is weak. Rows give clone size only sometimes, using once, few, many, or a class for an expanded clone.

CDR3 protein: CASSPSTTEQFF
CDR3 DNA: TGTGCCAGCAGTCCGTCCACGACCGAGCAGTTCTTC
D gene: -
J gene: TRBJ2-1
V gene: TRBV6-5
clone size: -

CDR3 protein: CASSFLVQSPREQYF
CDR3 DNA: TGTGCCAGCAGTTTCCTGGTACAGTCCCCGCGAGAGCAGTACTTC
D gene: -
J gene: TRBJ2-4
V gene: TRBV12-3/TRBV12-4
clone size: -

CDR3 protein: CASRQSLAGGRNEQFF
CDR3 DNA: TGTGCCAGCAGACAATCACTAGCGGGAGGGAGGAATGAGCAGTTCTTC
D gene: TRBD2
J gene: TRBJ2-1
V gene: TRBV12-3/TRBV12-4
clone size: -

CDR3 protein: CASSPDRANEAFF
CDR3 DNA: TGTGCCAGCAGCCCCGACAGGGCTAATGAAGCTTTCTTT
D gene: TRBD1
J gene: TRBJ1-1
V gene: TRBV5-5
clone size: -

CDR3 protein: CSARGGSAEHRYAYF
CDR3 DNA: TGCAGTGCTAGAGGTGGAAGCGCTGAGCACAGATACGCGTATTTT
D gene: -
J gene: TRBJ2-3
V gene: TRBV20-1
clone size: -

CDR3 protein: CASSKGMKDNEQYF
CDR3 DNA: TGTGCCAGCAGCAAGGGTATGAAGGATAACGAGCAGTACTTC
D gene: -
J gene: TRBJ2-7
V gene: TRBV12-3/TRBV12-4
clone size: -

CDR3 protein: CSVVSGVDEQFF
CDR3 DNA: TGCAGCGTTGTGTCGGGAGTGGATGAGCAGTTCTTC
D gene: -
J gene: TRBJ2-1
V gene: TRBV29-1
clone size: few

CDR3 protein: CSARPLRTSGTYEQYF
CDR3 DNA: TGCAGTGCTAGACCCCTTCGGACTAGCGGGACCTACGAGCAGTACTTC
D gene: TRBD2
J gene: TRBJ2-7
V gene: TRBV20-1
clone size: -

CDR3 protein: CASSSLGQGVGEQYF
CDR3 DNA: TGCGCCAGCAGCAGCCTGGGACAGGGGGTCGGCGAGCAGTACTTC
D gene: TRBD1
J gene: TRBJ2-7
V gene: TRBV5-1
clone size: -

CDR3 protein: CSVEAPRTGPFNEQFF
CDR3 DNA: TGCAGCGTTGAAGCCCCGAGGACAGGACCCTTTAATGAGCAGTTCTTC
D gene: TRBD1
J gene: TRBJ2-1
V gene: TRBV29-1
clone size: once

CDR3 protein: CASNQEGTGTGVPHEQFF
CDR3 DNA: TGTGCCAGCAACCAAGAAGGAACCGGGACTGGCGTCCCCCATGAGCAGTTCTTC
D gene: -
J gene: TRBJ2-1
V gene: TRBV4-2
clone size: -

CDR3 protein: CAISDHRGRGYEQYF
CDR3 DNA: TGTGCCATCAGTGACCATCGGGGGAGGGGTTACGAGCAGTACTTC
D gene: TRBD2
J gene: TRBJ2-7
V gene: TRBV10-3
clone size: few

CDR3 protein: CASRGTDYEQYF
CDR3 DNA: TGTGCCAGCAGGGGGACTGATTACGAGCAGTACTTC
D gene: -
J gene: TRBJ2-7
V gene: TRBV2
clone size: -

CDR3 protein: CASQSPGYNEQFF
CDR3 DNA: TGCGCCAGCCAGTCTCCCGGCTACAATGAGCAGTTCTTC
D gene: -
J gene: TRBJ2-1
V gene: TRBV5-1
clone size: once

CDR3 protein: CASTSSGSGEQYF
CDR3 DNA: TGTGCCAGCACTTCTAGCGGGAGTGGCGAGCAGTACTTC
D gene: TRBD2
J gene: TRBJ2-7
V gene: TRBV27
clone size: few

CDR3 protein: CASSYRGLGSYEQYF
CDR3 DNA: TGTGCCAGCAGTTACAGGGGACTAGGGTCCTACGAGCAGTACTTC
D gene: TRBD2
J gene: TRBJ2-7
V gene: TRBV6-5
clone size: -

CDR3 protein: CSVEPTEAQETQYF
CDR3 DNA: TGCAGCGTTGAACCGACAGAAGCCCAAGAGACCCAGTACTTC
D gene: -
J gene: TRBJ2-5
V gene: TRBV29-1
clone size: few

CDR3 protein: CASGQESYNEQFF
CDR3 DNA: TGTGCCAGCGGGCAGGAAAGCTACAATGAGCAGTTCTTC
D gene: -
J gene: TRBJ2-1
V gene: TRBV7-9
clone size: -

CDR3 protein: CASRTSGRGGTQYF
CDR3 DNA: TGTGCCAGCAGAACTAGCGGGAGAGGGGGGACCCAGTACTTC
D gene: TRBD2
J gene: TRBJ2-5
V gene: TRBV6-5
clone size: -

CDR3 protein: CATSDPRTERKTQYF
CDR3 DNA: TGTGCCACCAGTGATCCCCGGACCGAAAGGAAGACCCAGTACTTC
D gene: -
J gene: TRBJ2-5
V gene: TRBV24-1
clone size: -

CDR3 protein: CASSHETGSYNEQFF
CDR3 DNA: TGTGCCAGCAGCCATGAGACAGGGTCCTACAATGAGCAGTTCTTC
D gene: TRBD1
J gene: TRBJ2-1
V gene: TRBV3-1
clone size: -

CDR3 protein: CSAQTSGRSGSSTDTQYF
CDR3 DNA: TGCAGTGCCCAGACTAGCGGGAGATCGGGGTCGAGCACAGATACGCAGTATTTT
D gene: TRBD2
J gene: TRBJ2-3
V gene: TRBV20-1
clone size: -

CDR3 protein: CASSPGTSANTGELFF
CDR3 DNA: TGTGCCAGCAGTCCCGGGACTAGTGCGAACACCGGGGAGCTGTTTTTT
D gene: TRBD2
J gene: TRBJ2-2
V gene: TRBV6-5
clone size: -

CDR3 protein: CASSPGNYGQYF
CDR3 DNA: TGTGCCAGCAGTCCCGGGAACTATGGGCAGTACTTC
D gene: -
J gene: TRBJ2-7
V gene: TRBV6-5
clone size: -

CDR3 protein: CSARSTRGRNNEQFF
CDR3 DNA: TGCAGTGCTAGATCAACAAGAGGGCGAAACAATGAGCAGTTCTTC
D gene: -
J gene: TRBJ2-1
V gene: TRBV20-1
clone size: -

CDR3 protein: CAISSAGGDIQYF
CDR3 DNA: TGTGCCATCAGTTCCGCAGGGGGGGACATTCAGTACTTC
D gene: -
J gene: TRBJ2-4
V gene: TRBV10-3
clone size: -

CDR3 protein: CASSPGRVDEQYF
CDR3 DNA: TGTGCCAGCAGCCCGGGCCGGGTTGACGAGCAGTACTTC
D gene: -
J gene: TRBJ2-7
V gene: TRBV4-2
clone size: -

CDR3 protein: CATSRDLVVAAFF
CDR3 DNA: TGTGCCACCAGCAGAGATCTGGTGGTTGCGGCTTTCTTT
D gene: -
J gene: TRBJ1-1
V gene: TRBV15
clone size: -

CDR3 protein: CASSSSRQETQYF
CDR3 DNA: TGTGCCAGCAGCTCCTCTAGGCAAGAGACCCAGTACTTC
D gene: -
J gene: TRBJ2-5
V gene: TRBV7-2
clone size: -

CDR3 protein: CSARGTERGGAYNEQFF
CDR3 DNA: TGCAGTGCTAGAGGAACGGAGCGGGGGGGGGCCTACAATGAGCAGTTCTTC
D gene: TRBD2
J gene: TRBJ2-1
V gene: TRBV20-1
clone size: -

CDR3 protein: CSSSLRLAVRLAKNIQYF
CDR3 DNA: TGTTCCAGCAGCTTGAGACTAGCGGTGAGACTAGCCAAAAACATTCAGTACTTC
D gene: TRBD2
J gene: TRBJ2-4
V gene: TRBV7-9
clone size: few

CDR3 protein: CASSEGTSPETQYF
CDR3 DNA: TGCGCCAGCAGCGAGGGGACTAGCCCGGAGACCCAGTACTTC
D gene: TRBD2
J gene: TRBJ2-5
V gene: TRBV5-1
clone size: -

CDR3 protein: CASSFTGVPRAGGPHEQYF
CDR3 DNA: TGTGCCAGCAGCTTTACAGGGGTTCCTAGAGCGGGAGGGCCTCACGAGCAGTACTTC
D gene: TRBD2
J gene: TRBJ2-7
V gene: TRBV11-2
clone size: -